This T cell receptor (beta chain) appears in the sequencing data of a study of T cells in Graves' hyperthyroidism and ophthalmopathy. TCR beta CDR3 regions were amplified from RNA transcripts. HTBI primers drove first-round RT-PCR of the TCR CDR3. TCRdb analysed the multiplex PCR reads with MiXCR anew, one entry per CDR3 protein. The sample shows some 550,000 distinct CDR3 sequences, roughly 15% of them seen only once. V shed 4 bases and J shed 9 bases, with 13 bases lying between them. The CDR3 has 12 residues. Looked up from germline, CDR1 is GTSNPN and CDR2 is SVGIG (reference sequence). Patients with ophthalmopathy all had a Clinical Activity Score of at least 3, a NOSPECS grade of at least 4 and duration under 3 months. Uncontrolled infection, other autoimmune disease, pregnancy or lactation barred patients from enrollment. PBMCs were sourced from roughly 9.3 ml fresh peripheral blood. This clonotype was seen at least ten times.

The sequence was collected from a woman in her 40s with Graves' ophthalmopathy. This rearrangement joins TRBV30 to TRBJ2-1; weak D call: TRBD2 (5 bases). Specimen: blood. CDR3 sequence (DNA): TGTGCCTGGACTAAGCGGTCGAGTGAGCAGTTCTTC. Its protein product is CAWTKRSSEQFF.